This is a list of T cell receptor beta chains from one sample in a study of cytomegalovirus exposure and HLA in healthy donors. Profiling relied on immunoSEQ multiplex PCR, and the TCRdb table lists in-frame clones only, not all of them. This table holds 130,000 or so clones, around four fifths found once. The sample taken for sequencing was PBMCs. These receptors were obtained from a man between 25 and 39 years old in good health and CMV-seronegative. Each CDR3 is given with its conserved first and last residue. The D gene is left open where the match is weak. For some rows the clone size is stated as once, few or many, or as a class when expanded; others skip it.

CDR3 protein | CDR3 DNA | CDR3 length | J gene | clone size | V gene | D gene
CASSSLPTDTQYF | TGCGCCAGCAGCTCCCTTCCCACAGATACGCAGTATTTT | 13 | TRBJ2-3 | . | TRBV5-1 | .
CASLAGGYNEQFF | TGTGCCAGCTTAGCGGGAGGTTACAATGAGCAGTTCTTC | 13 | TRBJ2-1 | once | TRBV28 | TRBD2
CASSLRGRAGETQYF | TGTGCCAGCAGTTTACGCGGGAGGGCCGGGGAGACCCAGTACTTC | 15 | TRBJ2-5 | . | TRBV28 | TRBD2
CASSLAPDRADTQYF | TGCGCCAGCAGCTTGGCCCCAGACAGGGCAGATACGCAGTATTTT | 15 | TRBJ2-3 | . | TRBV5-1 | TRBD1
CASSLGGEDQPQHF | TGTGCCAGCAGCTTGGGGGGGGAAGATCAGCCCCAGCATTTT | 14 | TRBJ1-5 | . | TRBV5-4 | .
CASSQVPTGGLGETQYF | TGTGCCAGCAGCCAAGTCCCGACAGGGGGGTTAGGAGAGACCCAGTACTTC | 17 | TRBJ2-5 | few | TRBV4-2 | TRBD1
CASSSALGGPNEKLFF | TGTGCCAGCAGTTCTGCACTCGGAGGGCCTAATGAAAAACTGTTTTTT | 16 | TRBJ1-4 | . | TRBV28 | .
CASMRVLNTEAFF | TGTGCCAGCATGCGGGTCCTCAACACTGAAGCTTTCTTT | 13 | TRBJ1-1 | . | TRBV7-2 | .
CASGSTGTSGNEQFF | TGTGCCAGCGGATCGACCGGCACTAGCGGGAATGAGCAGTTCTTC | 15 | TRBJ2-1 | . | TRBV11-2 | TRBD2
CSSSQSPILGTGNTGELFF | TGCTCCAGCAGTCAATCGCCCATTCTCGGGACAGGGAACACCGGGGAGCTGTTTTTT | 19 | TRBJ2-2 | . | TRBV23-1 | TRBD1
CSVEGEGTGYGYTF | TGCAGCGTTGAAGGGGAGGGGACAGGGTATGGCTACACCTTC | 14 | TRBJ1-2 | . | TRBV29-1 | TRBD1
CASSSDYEQYF | TGCGCCAGCAGCTCAGACTACGAGCAGTACTTC | 11 | TRBJ2-7 | . | TRBV5-1 | .
CAGAGNYGYTF | TGTGCCGGGGCGGGGAACTATGGCTACACCTTC | 11 | TRBJ1-2 | . | TRBV6-1 | .
CASSPDGGAFF | TGTGCCAGCAGCCCGGACGGGGGAGCTTTCTTT | 11 | TRBJ1-1 | . | TRBV7-2 | .
CASSSRSPGANVLTF | TGTGCCAGCAGCTCGAGAAGCCCTGGGGCCAACGTCCTGACTTTC | 15 | TRBJ2-6 | . | TRBV7-9 | .
CASRYTGFYTF | TGCGCCAGCAGATATACAGGGTTCTACACCTTC | 11 | TRBJ1-2 | . | TRBV4-1 | .
CASTKTGNYGYTF | TGTGCCAGCACCAAGACAGGGAACTATGGCTACACCTTC | 13 | TRBJ1-2 | . | TRBV6-5 | TRBD1